This T cell receptor (beta chain) was found in a study of blood T cell repertoires in COVID-19. Only in-frame clones appear in the TCRdb table, and some are missing; sequencing was by immunoSEQ multiplex PCR. Among about 220,000 clones listed, about 91% were seen once. The age range of participants was 18 to 89 years, with residence in some 25 US areas. Participants' own reports of clinical history determined their cohort assignment. Looked up from germline, CDR1 is MNHEY and CDR2 is SVGAGI. The CDR3 length is 14 residues. V was cut by 2 bases and J by 7 bases, with 14 bases left in between. The V gene is TRBV6-5, the J gene TRBJ2-5; no clear D gene. This clonotype originated in a woman aged 30 to 39 with acute COVID-19. Sequencing was carried out using PBMCs or T cells enriched from blood (not recorded which). The CDR3 region is CASSYTRKAGTQYF. CDR3 sequence (DNA): TGTGCCAGCAGTTACACCAGGAAGGCTGGGACCCAGTACTTC.